The 22 T cell receptor beta chains in this list originate from one sample, sequenced in a study of T cell responses to AZD1222 COVID-19 vaccine. Libraries were prepared by immunoSEQ multiplex PCR; TCRdb keeps only in-frame clonotypes and omits some of them. The data show tens of thousands of clones, approximately 92% seen once. This specimen consisted of peripheral blood, obtained 28 days after the second AZD1222 dose. Every receptor here comes from an adult who received the AZD1222 COVID-19 vaccine.

The chain carries TRBV5-5 and TRBJ2-3; no clear D. The germline gives CDR1 SGHKS, CDR2 YYEKEE (reference sequence). This CDR3 spans 14 amino acids. V dropped 0 bases and J dropped 2 bases, with 7 bases sitting between them. DNA for the CDR3: TGTGCCAGCAGCTTGGGCCAGGCCACAGATACGCAGTATTTT. Translated: CASSLGQATDTQYF.

The CDR3 DNA follows: TGCAGTGCTGGTCCTGAAGAGACCCAGTACTTC. This encodes CSAGPEETQYF. V usage is TRBV20-1 and J usage is TRBJ2-5; D call uncertain. The CDR3 is 11 amino acids. Germline lookup yields CDR1 DFQATT and CDR2 SNEGSKA (reference sequence). Trimming pared 5 bases from V and 3 bases from J, leaving 7 bases between.

This chain joins TRBV5-1 and TRBJ2-5; D is unresolved. Trimming shortened V by 5 bases and J by 7 bases, and 18 bases separated the two germline ends. This CDR3 is built from 14 residues. CDR1 and CDR2 from the germline V gene are SGHRS and YFSETQ. CDR3 coding DNA: TGCGCCAGCAGACCCCGGCTGGACGTGGGGACCCAGTACTTC. Protein product: CASRPRLDVGTQYF.

V gene TRBV12-3 or TRBV12-4 combines with J gene TRBJ1-4; D gene unclear. The length of the CDR3 is 12 residues. V lost 8 bases and J lost 5, with 9 bases in between. CDR3 residues: CASSSPNEKLFF. CDR3 coding DNA: TGTGCCAGCTCCAGCCCAAATGAAAAACTGTTTTTT.

The V and J genes are TRBV7-2 and TRBJ2-3, with D tentatively TRBD2 (6 bases). Germline loops: CDR1 SGHTA, CDR2 FQGNSA. This CDR3 spans 14 amino acids. Trimming removed 7 bases from V and 5 bases from J, with 16 bases in between. The CDR3 here is CASTGTGRGDTQYF. As DNA, the CDR3 is TGTGCCAGCACCGGGACTGGACGTGGAGATACGCAGTATTTT.

The chain employs TRBV12-3 or TRBV12-4 and TRBJ1-4; D not resolved. The CDR3 is 12 residues long. Trimming removed 1 base from V and 7 bases from J, with 4 bases in between. The CDR3 protein is CASSLVSEKLFF. In DNA, the CDR3 is TGTGCCAGCAGTTTAGTAAGTGAAAAACTGTTTTTT.

The V and J genes are TRBV5-4 and TRBJ2-7, with a tentative D call TRBD2 (5 bases). The germline V gene has CDR1 SGHNT and CDR2 YYREEE (reference sequence). V gave up 0 bases and J gave up 0 bases, with 13 bases separating them. This CDR3 is built from 16 residues. The CDR3 is CASSLDAGIASYEQYF. The CDR3, as DNA: TGTGCCAGCAGCTTGGATGCGGGTATCGCCTCCTACGAGCAGTACTTC.

This chain links TRBV10-1 with TRBJ2-2; the match to TRBD1 covers 10 bases. The CDR3 runs 14 residues. The ends lost 10 bases at V and 1 base at J; junction bases unmatched: 3. Germline CDR1 is WNHNN and CDR2 is SYGVQD (reference sequence). Here the CDR3 reads CATGTGENTGELFF. The CDR3 DNA follows: TGCGCCACCGGGACAGGGGAGAACACCGGGGAGCTGTTTTTT.

This clone turned up a few times. V is TRBV5-1 and J is TRBJ2-1; tentative D call: TRBD2 (6 bases). With 0 bases removed from V and 8 bases from J, the gap between germline ends came to 18 bases. The CDR3 is 16 residues long. From germline, CDR1 is SGHRS and CDR2 YFSETQ. CDR3: CASSLGLDTGVYEQFF. The CDR3 nucleotides read TGCGCCAGCAGCTTGGGACTAGATACCGGTGTATATGAGCAGTTCTTC.

The V and J genes are TRBV12-3 or TRBV12-4 and TRBJ1-2; D might be TRBD1 (6 bases). CDR3 length: 12 amino acids. V shed 3 bases and J shed 8 bases, with 10 bases lying between them. The CDR3 nucleotides read TGTGCCAGCAGTTTCGGGGGGGGCGGCTACACCTTC. Its translation: CASSFGGGGYTF.

V and J are TRBV27 and TRBJ1-1; 8 bases are a match to TRBD1. Germline CDR1 and CDR2: MNHEY and SMNVEV (reference sequence). Trimming took 6 bases from V and 5 from J; bases not matched to a gene: 14. The CDR3 covers 16 residues. The CDR3 spells CASRSPGTGMWTEAFF. The CDR3, as DNA: TGTGCCAGCAGATCACCCGGGACAGGAATGTGGACTGAAGCTTTCTTT.

The J gene is TRBJ1-2, the V gene TRBV29-1; 11 positions agree with TRBD1. Germline V gene data show CDR1 as SQVTM and CDR2 as ANQGSEA. Trimming at V came to 4 bases and at J to 0 bases, leaving 19 bases not matched to a gene. This CDR3 is built from 20 residues. CDR3 nucleotides: TGCAGCGTTGGGTACTACCTACCGGGACAGGGGGTGGAAGCTAACTATGGCTACACCTTC. Amino acid sequence: CSVGYYLPGQGVEANYGYTF. The whole variable domain, filled in from reference TRBV29-1 and TRBJ1-2, reads SAVISQKPSRDICQRGTSLTIQCQVDSQVTMMFWYRQQPGQSLTLIATANQGSEATYESGFVIDKFPISRPNLTFSTLTVSNMSPEDSSIYLCSVGYYLPGQGVEANYGYTFGSGTRLTVV.

The chain is built from TRBV6-5 and TRBJ1-2; no reliable D call. Germline V gene sequence: CDR1 MNHEY, CDR2 SVGAGI. Trimming stripped 5 bases from V and 4 bases from J, with 11 bases between. The length of the CDR3 is 13 residues. The CDR3 reads CASSTPEFYGYTF. CDR3 sequence (DNA): TGTGCCAGCAGTACCCCAGAGTTCTATGGCTACACCTTC.

In regard to this clone: The junction differs from germline at one of its ends, possibly a read error. The rearrangement links TRBV19 to TRBJ1-2; D may be TRBD1 (6 bases). Germline CDR1 and CDR2: LNHDA and SQIVND (reference sequence). The CDR3 loop spans 14 amino acids. CDR3 sequence (DNA): TGTGCCAGTAGTATAGCCCCCCTCCGGCCGGGACACCGCTTC. Translation gives CASSIAPLRPGHRF.

A word on this clone: One junction end disagrees with the germline gene, perhaps due to a read error. V and J are TRBV3-1 (or the pseudogene TRBV3-2) and TRBJ2-7; 11 bases map to TRBD2. The CDR3 is made up of 12 amino acids. Per germline, CDR1 LGHDT and CDR2 YNNKEL (reference sequence). The CDR3 protein is CASSQGTSGSTF. In nucleotides, the CDR3 is TGTGCCAGCAGCCAAGGCACTAGCGGGAGTACCTTC.

This chain links TRBV7-9 with TRBJ2-3; TRBD1 matches 10 bases. The CDR3 loop spans 15 amino acids. V lost 3 bases and J lost 4; bases outside the gene matches: 4. CDR1 is SEHNR, CDR2 FQNEAQ, per germline (reference sequence). The CDR3 sequence: CASSLTGGAADTQYF. In nucleotides, the CDR3 is TGTGCCAGCAGCTTGACAGGGGGCGCGGCAGATACGCAGTATTTT.

This chain uses TRBV19 with TRBJ2-5, with TRBD2 identical over 13 bases. The CDR3 has 16 residues. CDR1 LNHDA and CDR2 SQIVND come from the germline V gene (reference sequence). V was clipped by 4 bases and J by 3 bases; unmatched bases: 5. The chain's CDR3 is CASSTPTSGRKETQYF. The CDR3 DNA sequence: TGTGCCAGTAGTACGCCGACTAGCGGGAGGAAAGAGACCCAGTACTTC.

The rearrangement uses TRBV27 and TRBJ2-7; D may be TRBD1 or TRBD2 (5 bases each). V lost 7 bases and J 4 bases, leaving 20 bases between the germline ends. The CDR3 consists of 15 residues. Germline V gene sequence: CDR1 MNHEY, CDR2 SMNVEV (reference sequence). CDR3 nucleotides: TGTGCCAGCACTCCGTCCGGGACCAAAGCATACGAGCAGTACTTC. It specifies CASTPSGTKAYEQYF.

This sequence joins TRBV9 and TRBJ1-4; D is ambiguous. Germline V CDR1 and CDR2: SGDLS, YYNGEE. The CDR3 totals 12 residues. V lost 3 bases and J lost 5, with 5 bases in between. CDR3 in amino acids: CASSAPNEKLFF. The CDR3 DNA is TGTGCCAGCAGCGCCCCAAATGAAAAACTGTTTTTT.

The CDR3 region has the DNA TGTGCCAGCTCCAGGGAGAGGGTGAATGGCTACACCTTC. It specifies CASSRERVNGYTF. V gene TRBV12-3 or TRBV12-4 combines with J gene TRBJ1-2; TRBD1 is a possible D gene (5 bases). V shed 8 bases and J shed 6 bases, with 16 bases lying between them. The CDR3 consists of 13 residues.

The chain carries TRBV7-2 and TRBJ2-7; perhaps TRBD1 as D (5 bases). V was cut by 6 bases and J by 0 bases, with 12 bases left in between. The germline V gene has CDR1 SGHTA and CDR2 FQGNSA. The CDR3 totals 14 residues. The CDR3 reads CASSPDSHSYEQYF. The CDR3 coding sequence is TGTGCCAGCAGTCCCGACAGCCACTCCTACGAGCAGTACTTC. Supplemented by reference TRBV7-2 and TRBJ2-7, the full variable domain reads GAGVSQSPSNKVTEKGKDVELRCDPISGHTALYWYRQSLGQGLEFLIYFQGNSAPDKSGLPSDRFSAERTGGSVSTLTIQRTQQEDSAVYLCASSPDSHSYEQYFGPGTRLTVT.

This chain links TRBV5-6 with TRBJ2-5; unclear D gene. There are 13 residues in the CDR3. V lost 0 bases, J lost 2 bases, and 5 bases lay in between. Germline assignment: CDR1 SGHDT and CDR2 YYEEEE. CDR3 sequence reads: CASSLDRQETQYF. The CDR3, as DNA: TGTGCCAGCAGCTTGGATCGGCAAGAGACCCAGTACTTC.